These T cell receptor beta chains were read from a single sample in a study of CD8 T cells in Susac syndrome. TCRdb used MiXCR to reprocess the immunoSEQ multiplex PCR reads, holding one entry per CDR3 protein. The sample carries 140,000 to 150,000 distinct CDR3 sequences, around 94% recorded once. Sequenced input: CD4+ T cells from PBMCs. The receptors derive from a human donor in good health. Each CDR3 is given with its conserved first and last residue. Each record gives: clone size, J gene, V gene, D gene, CDR3 DNA, CDR3 protein. The D gene is left open where the match is weak. Only part of the rows carry a size: once, few, many, or a class if the clone is expanded.

size: NA; J: TRBJ1-5; V: TRBV2; D: NA; DNA: TGTGCCAGCAGTCACAGGGAGGGTCAGCCCCAGCATTTT; CDR3: CASSHREGQPQHF
size: NA; J: TRBJ2-3; V: TRBV5-1; D: TRBD2; DNA: TGCGCCAGCAGCCTAGCGGGGCCCACGAATACGCAGTATTTT; CDR3: CASSLAGPTNTQYF
size: NA; J: TRBJ2-1; V: TRBV19; D: NA; DNA: TGTGCCAGTAGTATAGATTTGGGAGCGGACAATGAGCAGTTCTTC; CDR3: CASSIDLGADNEQFF
size: NA; J: TRBJ2-7; V: TRBV12-3/TRBV12-4; D: NA; DNA: TGTGCCAGCAGTTCCCCATACGAGCAGTACTTC; CDR3: CASSSPYEQYF
size: NA; J: TRBJ2-2; V: TRBV9; D: TRBD1; DNA: TGTGCCAGCAGCGTTACAGGGGGCGGCACCGGGGAGCTGTTTTTT; CDR3: CASSVTGGGTGELFF
size: NA; J: TRBJ1-5; V: TRBV19; D: TRBD1; DNA: TGTGCCAGTAGTACCTGGACGAACAGGGGACCTTCATATGGCAATCAGCCCCAGCATTTT; CDR3: CASSTWTNRGPSYGNQPQHF
size: NA; J: TRBJ1-2; V: TRBV3-1; D: NA; DNA: TGTGCCAGCAGCCCCTCATTCCTCTATGGCTACACCTTC; CDR3: CASSPSFLYGYTF
size: NA; J: TRBJ1-2; V: TRBV25-1; D: NA; DNA: TGTGCCAGCAGTTTCCTCCAGGGGTATGGCTACACCTTC; CDR3: CASSFLQGYGYTF
size: NA; J: TRBJ1-5; V: TRBV20-1; D: TRBD1; DNA: TGCAGTGCTAGGCCCGGGACAGGGCTTCAGCCCCAGCATTTT; CDR3: CSARPGTGLQPQHF
size: NA; J: TRBJ1-1; V: TRBV6-1; D: NA; DNA: TGTGCCAGCAGTGTTACAGGGAGGGCTTTCTTT; CDR3: CASSVTGRAFF
size: NA; J: TRBJ1-2; V: TRBV12-3/TRBV12-4; D: NA; DNA: TGTGCCAGCAGGTCCGGGACGGACTATGGCTACACCTTC; CDR3: CASRSGTDYGYTF
size: NA; J: TRBJ1-4; V: TRBV4-2; D: TRBD1; DNA: TGTGCCAGCAGCCAAGCGGCAGGGGGTCGTGAAAAACTGTTTTTT; CDR3: CASSQAAGGREKLFF
size: NA; J: TRBJ1-2; V: TRBV23-1; D: NA; DNA: TGCGCCAGCAGTCATGCACAGTCCTATGGCTACACCTTC; CDR3: CASSHAQSYGYTF
size: NA; J: TRBJ1-5; V: TRBV10-3; D: NA; DNA: TGTGCCACGCATGGATACGGGGGGAATCAGCCCCAGCATTTT; CDR3: CATHGYGGNQPQHF
size: NA; J: TRBJ1-2; V: TRBV5-6; D: NA; DNA: TGTGCCAGCAGCTTGGAACAGGTCGTTGGCTACACCTTC; CDR3: CASSLEQVVGYTF
size: few; J: TRBJ2-2; V: TRBV30; D: TRBD2; DNA: TGTGCCTGGAGTGTACTAGCGGGTTCCACCGGGGAGCTGTTTTTT; CDR3: CAWSVLAGSTGELFF
size: NA; J: TRBJ1-4; V: TRBV13; D: TRBD1; DNA: TGTGCCAGCAGCTTAGGGGTCGGGACAGGGGGAGAGAAACTGTTTTTT; CDR3: CASSLGVGTGGEKLFF
size: NA; J: TRBJ1-2; V: TRBV12-3/TRBV12-4; D: NA; DNA: TGTGCCAGCAGCCCAGAGGGGGGGCAAGTCTATGGCTACACCTTC; CDR3: CASSPEGGQVYGYTF
size: once; J: TRBJ2-7; V: TRBV5-1; D: NA; DNA: TGCGCCAGCAGCTTGGTGGCAGGGGGAGGCTACGAGCAGTACTTC; CDR3: CASSLVAGGGYEQYF
size: NA; J: TRBJ2-2; V: TRBV27; D: NA; DNA: TGTGCCAGCAGTTCCCCGTGGAACACCGGGGAGCTGTTTTTT; CDR3: CASSSPWNTGELFF
size: NA; J: TRBJ2-6; V: TRBV9; D: NA; DNA: TGTGCCAGCAGTCGTCCCTCTGGGGCCAACGTCCTGACTTTC; CDR3: CASSRPSGANVLTF
size: NA; J: TRBJ2-3; V: TRBV18; D: TRBD2; DNA: TGTGCCAGCTCACCAGCTCTAGCGGGGTACACAGATACGCAGTATTTT; CDR3: CASSPALAGYTDTQYF
size: NA; J: TRBJ2-7; V: TRBV3-1; D: TRBD1; DNA: TGTGCCAGCAGCCAAGGGGACAGGGCCTACGAGCAGTACTTC; CDR3: CASSQGDRAYEQYF
size: NA; J: TRBJ2-5; V: TRBV27; D: TRBD1; DNA: TGTGCCAGCACCCCCAGTGGGACAGGGGTGGGAGCGGGAGAAGAGACCCAGTACTTC; CDR3: CASTPSGTGVGAGEETQYF
size: NA; J: TRBJ2-3; V: TRBV20-1; D: TRBD2; DNA: TGCAGTGTGGAACCGACTAGCGGGAGCGCAGATACGCAGTATTTT; CDR3: CSVEPTSGSADTQYF
size: NA; J: TRBJ2-7; V: TRBV12-3/TRBV12-4; D: NA; DNA: TGTGCCAGCAGTTCCGCCCCCCCCCTAGGAGTGTTACAGTACTTC; CDR3: CASSSAPPLGVLQYF
size: once; J: TRBJ1-1; V: TRBV5-1; D: NA; DNA: TGCGCCAGCACGGGAAACACTGAAGCTTTCTTT; CDR3: CASTGNTEAFF
size: NA; J: TRBJ1-4; V: TRBV7-8; D: NA; DNA: TGTGCCAGCAGCTTAGGGACGGACTCTAATGAAAAACTGTTTTTT; CDR3: CASSLGTDSNEKLFF
size: NA; J: TRBJ1-1; V: TRBV12-3/TRBV12-4; D: TRBD1; DNA: TGTGCCAGCAGGAGACAGGGCGGGTGGACTGAAGCTTTCTTT; CDR3: CASRRQGGWTEAFF
size: NA; J: TRBJ2-7; V: TRBV6-1; D: NA; DNA: TGTGCCACCTCACTCCTCCTGGGGGCAGTCAGCTCCTACGAGCAGTACTTC; CDR3: CATSLLLGAVSSYEQYF
size: NA; J: TRBJ2-7; V: TRBV21-1; D: NA; DNA: TGTGCCACGGACAGCTACGAGCAGTACTTC; CDR3: CATDSYEQYF
size: NA; J: TRBJ2-5; V: TRBV30; D: TRBD1; DNA: TGTGCCTGGAGTGTACGACAGGGTTTGAGCCAGTACTTC; CDR3: CAWSVRQGLSQYF